The 32 T cell receptor beta chains below all came from one sample that was sequenced in a study of cytomegalovirus exposure and HLA in healthy donors (dated by TCRdb to about 2017). The receptor library was made with the immunoSEQ multiplex PCR assay. For the multiplex PCR, a mixture combining 60 forward primers for TCR Vbeta segments and 13 reverse primers for TCR Jbeta segments was used. TCRdb retrieved this table from immuneACCESS and kept in-frame rearrangements only. Not all clones are present; in checked studies, unresolved V genes account for under half, and no reason is known for the remainder. The sample table shows about 160,000 clones, and around 77% are seen once. The ten largest account for 1.3% to 1.5% of the sample. The sample taken for sequencing was PBMCs. These receptors originate from a man between 60 and 75 years old in good health and CMV-seronegative.

CDR3 sequence reads: CASSSPARTGDYEQYF. CDR3 DNA: TGTGCCAGCAGCTCGCCCGCAAGGACAGGGGACTACGAGCAGTACTTC. The chain has TRBV7-9 and TRBJ2-7; 9 bases are shared with TRBD1. This CDR3 has 16 residues. CDR1 and CDR2 (germline): SEHNR, FQNEAQ (reference sequence). V was pared by 4 bases and J by 3 bases, with 10 bases of the junction left unmatched.

This clone was picked up a small number of times. The rearrangement joins TRBV9 to TRBJ1-1, with TRBD1 as a possible D gene (5 bases). The V end was cut by 3 bases, the J end by 4 bases, with 13 bases between. Germline values: CDR1 SGDLS, CDR2 YYNGEE. This CDR3 contains 14 residues. The CDR3 DNA is TGTGCCAGCAGCGGCCTGACAGCTCCCACTGAAGCTTTCTTT. Protein sequence: CASSGLTAPTEAFF.

The chain combines TRBV4-3 with TRBJ1-1, with a tentative D call TRBD1 (6 bases). Trimming cost V 0 bases and J 1 base, with 15 bases left between them. Germline V gives CDR1 LGHNA, CDR2 YSLEER. The CDR3 sequence is 17 residues long. In nucleotides, the CDR3 is TGCGCCAGCAGCCAAGATCGGGTGACAGGAGGGAACACTGAAGCTTTCTTT. It specifies CASSQDRVTGGNTEAFF.

This rearrangement joins TRBV2 to TRBJ1-6; TRBD1 matches 7 bases. The germline V gene has CDR1 SNHLY and CDR2 FYNNEI. The junction had 9 bases not matched to a gene; V was cut back by 10 bases and J by 9 bases. The CDR3 consists of 13 residues. The chain's CDR3 is CATRQGASSPLHF. The CDR3 DNA reads TGTGCCACCCGACAGGGCGCAAGTTCACCCCTCCACTTT.

CDR3 sequence reads: CATATGGEQYF. CDR3 sequence (DNA): TGTGCCACCGCGACAGGGGGCGAGCAGTACTTC. The chain joins TRBV6-6 to TRBJ2-7; 9 bases map to TRBD1. Germline-derived CDR1 and CDR2 are MNHNY and SVGAGI (reference sequence). V trimming: 10 bases; J trimming: 6 bases; junction bases outside the gene matches: 4. The CDR3 spans 11 residues.

This clone was observed a single time. This chain uses TRBV19 with TRBJ1-5; possibly TRBD1 for D (5 bases). The germline V and J ends were trimmed by 10 bases and 5 bases, with 12 bases remaining between them. This CDR3 is built from 12 residues. Germline loops: CDR1 LNHDA, CDR2 SQIVND (reference sequence). The CDR3 nucleotides are TGTGCCACTAGAGACAGATATCAGCCCCAGCATTTT. As protein: CATRDRYQPQHF. Based on the CDR3 plus reference TRBV19 and TRBJ1-5, the full variable domain is DGGITQSPKYLFRKEGQNVTLSCEQNLNHDAMYWYRQDPGQGLRLIYYSQIVNDFQKGDIAEGYSVSREKKESFPLTVTSAQKNPTAFYLCATRDRYQPQHFGDGTRLSIL.

This chain joins TRBV4-2 and TRBJ1-1; the D gene is possibly TRBD1 (5 bases). Germline V gene data show CDR1 as LGHNA and CDR2 as YNFKEQ. The CDR3 covers 16 residues. The ends were cut back, 1 base at V and 3 bases at J, with 15 bases in the middle. The CDR3 bases are TGTGCCAGCAGCCAAGGACCCCAGGGTGGGGACACTGAAGCTTTCTTT. Amino acid sequence: CASSQGPQGGDTEAFF.

The V and J genes are TRBV13 and TRBJ2-1, with 11 positions matching TRBD2. CDR3 length: 15 residues. With 1 base clipped from V and 5 bases from J, the junction kept 1 base outside the gene matches. Looked up from germline, CDR1 is PRHDT and CDR2 is FYEKMQ (reference sequence). For the CDR3, the DNA is TGTGCCAGCAGCTTAGCACTAGCGGGGGACAATGAGCAGTTCTTC. It encodes CASSLALAGDNEQFF.

This clone was picked up a small number of times. The junction shows a germline mismatch at one end, possibly a read error. The V call is TRBV27, the J call TRBJ2-5, with 10 bases identical to TRBD2. Germline V gene lookup returns CDR1 MNHEY and CDR2 SMNVEV (reference sequence). The CDR3 is made up of 15 amino acids. The CDR3 region has the DNA TGTGCCAGCAGATTATTAGCGGGAGGACGGGAGACCCAGTACTTC. This encodes CASRLLAGGRETQYF.

The chain is built from TRBV9 and TRBJ2-7, with D possibly TRBD1 on 7 matching bases. CDR1 is SGDLS and CDR2 is YYNGEE in the germline V gene. The CDR3 sequence is 14 residues long. V was shortened by 0 bases and J by 5 bases, with 12 bases between the two germline ends. The CDR3 loop reads CASSVGARGDEQYF. The DNA for the CDR3 is TGTGCCAGCAGCGTAGGAGCCAGGGGGGACGAGCAGTACTTC.

The chain employs TRBV30 and TRBJ1-2, with TRBD1 matching over 11 bases. The J segment lost 5 bases and the V segment lost 2 bases, leaving 4 bases of the junction unmatched. Germline V gives CDR1 GTSNPN, CDR2 SVGIG (reference sequence). The CDR3 has 14 residues. As DNA, the CDR3 is TGTGCCTGGAGTTGGACAGGGGGCTATTATGGCTACACCTTC. The encoded protein is CAWSWTGGYYGYTF. Full variable domain (remainder filled in from reference TRBV30 and TRBJ1-2): SQTIHQWPATLVQPVGSPLSLECTVEGTSNPNLYWYRQAAGRGLQLLFYSVGIGQISSEVPQNLSASRPQDRQFILSSKKLLLSDSGFYLCAWSWTGGYYGYTFGSGTRLTVV.

The chain uses TRBV4-3 and TRBJ2-7, with 9 bases identical to TRBD1. Trimming took 1 base from V and 3 from J; bases not matched to a gene: 7. CDR1 is LGHNA and CDR2 is YSLEER in the germline V gene. The CDR3 has 16 residues. The CDR3 DNA reads TGCGCCAGCAGCCAAGTCTCCGGGACAGGGATCTACGAGCAGTACTTC. This encodes CASSQVSGTGIYEQYF.

As to this clone: The junction does not match germline at one end; this may be a read error. V and J are TRBV7-9 and TRBJ2-5; D perhaps matches TRBD1 (6 bases). The germline CDR1 and CDR2 sequences are SEHNR and FQNEAQ (reference sequence). The CDR3 consists of 16 residues. The DNA for the CDR3 is TGTTCCAGCAGCTTACTGGACCAGGGGCGGATGGAGACCCAGTACTTC. Protein product: CSSSLLDQGRMETQYF.

This chain connects TRBV6-1 to TRBJ2-5; the match to TRBD1 covers 10 bases. In germline, CDR1 is MNHNS, CDR2 SASEGT. This CDR3 has 16 amino acids. The ends lost 4 bases at V and 5 bases at J; junction bases unmatched: 10. The CDR3 sequence is CASSATRGTGVETQYF. CDR3 bases: TGTGCCAGCAGTGCGACACGAGGGACAGGGGTGGAGACCCAGTACTTC.

Here the CDR3 DNA reads TGTGCCAGCAGCTCAACGGACCGGGAGAACACTGAAGCTTTCTTT. This translates into CASSSTDRENTEAFF. The chain combines TRBV7-2 with TRBJ1-1; D uncertain. Germline CDR1 and CDR2: SGHTA and FQGNSA. V lost 4 bases and J lost 1, with 13 bases in between. This CDR3 region has 15 residues.

V is TRBV7-9 and J is TRBJ1-6; D not certain. Germline V gene sequence: CDR1 SEHNR, CDR2 FQNEAQ (reference sequence). This CDR3 region has 14 residues. Trimming shortened V by 3 bases and J by 9 bases, and 12 bases separated the two germline ends. In DNA form, the CDR3 reads TGTGCCAGCAGCTTCCCCATGAGCGGTTCACCCCTCCACTTT. It codes for CASSFPMSGSPLHF.

V and J are TRBV28 and TRBJ1-2; possibly TRBD1 for D (6 bases). Trimming pared 5 bases from V and 2 bases from J, leaving 18 bases between. Germline CDR1 is MDHEN and CDR2 is SYDVKM. CDR3 length: 16 amino acids. CDR3 sequence: CASSPGSGGSNYGYTF. In DNA, the CDR3 is TGTGCCAGCAGTCCTGGGTCGGGGGGCTCAAACTATGGCTACACCTTC.

The gene calls are TRBV14 and TRBJ2-2; D may be TRBD1 (5 bases). Trimming stripped 2 bases from V and 5 bases from J, with 15 bases between. Germline CDR1 is SGHDN and CDR2 is FVKESK. The CDR3 extends over 16 amino acids. CDR3 in amino acids: CASSQPPSSGTGELFF. The CDR3 region has the DNA TGTGCCAGCAGCCAACCTCCATCCTCAGGGACCGGGGAGCTGTTTTTT.

This clone showed up just a few times. This chain uses TRBV7-9 with TRBJ2-3; 7 bases are shared with TRBD2. The CDR3 length is 16 residues. The germline CDR1 and CDR2 sequences are SEHNR and FQNEAQ (reference sequence). The trim removed 5 bases at V and 2 bases at J, leaving 10 bases unmatched. The CDR3 DNA reads as TGTGCCAGCAGCGCCTTAATAGCGGGCCACACAGATACGCAGTATTTT. Protein product: CASSALIAGHTDTQYF.

The V call is TRBV4-3, the J call TRBJ2-5, with TRBD2 matching 10 bases. The CDR3 covers 16 residues. In germline, CDR1 is LGHNA, CDR2 YSLEER. V shed 1 base and J 11 bases; nucleotides not matched to a gene: 13. Here the CDR3 DNA reads TGCGCCAGCAGCCAAGGGGGGCTAGCGGGAGTAGGTGAGCAGTACTTC. Translating it yields CASSQGGLAGVGEQYF.

The rearrangement links TRBV30 to TRBJ2-1; TRBD2 matches at 7 bases. Germline V gives CDR1 GTSNPN, CDR2 SVGIG (reference sequence). V lost 2 bases, J lost 10 bases, and 5 bases stayed unmatched. The CDR3 is 12 amino acids. The CDR3 sequence is CAWSIMGGEQFF. CDR3 bases: TGTGCCTGGAGTATCATGGGGGGGGAGCAGTTCTTC.

V usage is TRBV9 and J usage is TRBJ2-2, with 10 bases matching TRBD1. The CDR3 spans 16 residues. CDR1 and CDR2 from the germline V gene are SGDLS and YYNGEE. V gave up 1 base and J gave up 6 bases; unmatched junction bases: 6. CDR3 nucleotides: TGTGCCAGCAGCGTATCCGGGACAGGGGTTCCCGGGGAGCTGTTTTTT. Amino acid sequence: CASSVSGTGVPGELFF.

The CDR3 region is CASSLVGTGIYETQYF. As DNA, the CDR3 is TGTGCCAGCAGCTTGGTTGGGACAGGGATTTACGAGACCCAGTACTTC. The chain couples TRBV5-8 to TRBJ2-5; 9 nucleotides line up with TRBD1. This CDR3 has 16 residues. J was trimmed by 5 bases and V by 0 bases; bases with no gene match: 8. CDR1 is SGHTS and CDR2 is YDEGEE in the germline V gene.

The V and J genes are TRBV5-4 and TRBJ1-2; 8 bases map to TRBD1. Germline V gene sequence: CDR1 SGHNT, CDR2 YYREEE (reference sequence). V dropped 4 bases and J dropped 5; count of bases not matched to a gene: 4. The CDR3 length is 13 residues. The CDR3 reads CASSGQGAYGYTF. CDR3 in DNA: TGTGCCAGCAGCGGTCAGGGGGCTTATGGCTACACCTTC.

This chain connects TRBV2 to TRBJ1-2; 9 positions match TRBD1. This CDR3 is 12 amino acids long. CDR1 and CDR2 from the germline V gene are SNHLY and FYNNEI. The J segment lost 4 bases and the V segment lost 9 bases, leaving 3 bases of the junction unmatched. Written as DNA, the CDR3 is TGTGCCAGTTCGACAGGGGGCTATGGCTACACCTTC. Translated: CASSTGGYGYTF.

The genes are TRBV11-2 and TRBJ1-2; the D gene is possibly TRBD1 (6 bases). Germline V gives CDR1 SGHAT, CDR2 FQNNGV. Trimming pared 3 bases from V and 2 bases from J, leaving 10 bases between. The CDR3 is 14 residues long. The CDR3 spells CASSFRGGNYGYTF. CDR3 in DNA: TGTGCCAGCAGCTTCAGGGGTGGAAACTATGGCTACACCTTC.

The chain links TRBV11-2 to TRBJ2-5; 8 positions match TRBD1. This CDR3 has 15 amino acids. V dropped 1 base and J dropped 5; count of bases not matched to a gene: 6. Germline lookup yields CDR1 SGHAT and CDR2 FQNNGV. CDR3: CASSLAPDRVETQYF. CDR3 in DNA: TGTGCCAGCAGCTTAGCCCCGGACAGGGTCGAGACCCAGTACTTC.

The chain joins TRBV10-3 to TRBJ2-3; D is possibly TRBD2 (5 bases). V was clipped by 6 bases and J by 2 bases, with 12 bases between them. The length of the CDR3 is 14 residues. Germline CDR1 ENHRY, CDR2 SYGVKD. The CDR3 protein is CAIRVGLLTDTQYF. DNA for the CDR3: TGTGCCATCAGAGTTGGACTCCTCACAGATACGCAGTATTTT.

The chain recombines TRBV30 with TRBJ2-7, with 8 nucleotides matching TRBD1. The CDR3 extends over 14 amino acids. Germline loops: CDR1 GTSNPN, CDR2 SVGIG (reference sequence). V lost 2 bases to trimming and J lost 6 bases; unmatched junction nucleotides: 9. CDR3 sequence (DNA): TGTGCCTGGAGTTTCTCAGGGGGCCGTAGCGAGCAGTACTTC. This codes for CAWSFSGGRSEQYF.

This chain connects TRBV27 to TRBJ2-4; the match to TRBD1 covers 8 bases. After removal of 7 bases from V and 15 bases from J, the junction contained 20 bases not matched to a gene. Germline assignment: CDR1 MNHEY and CDR2 SMNVEV (reference sequence). The CDR3 runs to 15 residues. This CDR3 reads CASTTTGVLTSSMYF. DNA of the CDR3: TGTGCCAGCACTACGACAGGGGTGCTTACCTCCTCTATGTACTTC.

The DNA for the CDR3 is TGCGCCAGCAGCCTGGGGGGAGGGAGGTTTTCTGGGGCCAACGTCCTGACTTTC. Amino acids: CASSLGGGRFSGANVLTF. The V and J genes are TRBV5-1 and TRBJ2-6; 7 bases line up with TRBD2. CDR3 length: 18 amino acids. J was trimmed by 1 base and V by 4 bases; bases with no gene match: 11. Germline V gene lookup returns CDR1 SGHRS and CDR2 YFSETQ.

This clone was counted a few times. The chain uses TRBV5-1 and TRBJ1-2; maybe TRBD1 (5 bases). The CDR3 is 14 residues long. Trimming took 5 bases from V and 2 from J, leaving 13 bases between them. CDR1 is SGHRS, CDR2 YFSETQ, per germline. CDR3 sequence: CASRTGPSNYGYTF. In DNA form, the CDR3 reads TGCGCCAGCAGAACAGGCCCCAGCAACTATGGCTACACCTTC.